This T cell receptor beta chain derives from a study of control samples from healthy donors and cancer patients. CDR1 is SNHLY and CDR2 is FYNNEI in the germline V gene. After removal of 5 bases from V and 6 bases from J, the junction contained 3 bases not matched to a gene. CDR3 size: 14 residues. Produced via immunoSEQ multiplex PCR; TCRdb's table is partial and in-frame only. The table includes 80,000 or so clones, around 94% detected once. Material for sequencing was blood. The chain couples TRBV2 to TRBJ2-3; TRBD2 aligns across 12 bases. The TCR was taken from a woman between 40 and 50 years old in good health. CDR3 in amino acids: CASSLTSGRDTQYF. In DNA form, the CDR3 reads TGTGCCAGCAGTCTTACTAGCGGGAGGGATACGCAGTATTTT.